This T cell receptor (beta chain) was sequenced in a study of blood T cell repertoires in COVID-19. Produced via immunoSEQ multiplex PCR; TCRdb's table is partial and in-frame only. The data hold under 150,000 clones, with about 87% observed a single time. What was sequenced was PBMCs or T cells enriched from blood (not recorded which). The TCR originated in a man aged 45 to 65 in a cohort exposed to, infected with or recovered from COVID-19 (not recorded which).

CDR3 in DNA: TGCGCCAGCAGCTTGGCCCCGGGACAGATGTGGGGAAATGGCTACACCTTC. Protein: CASSLAPGQMWGNGYTF. V usage is TRBV5-1 and J usage is TRBJ1-2; 7 bases align to TRBD1. There are 17 residues in the CDR3. Germline-derived CDR1 and CDR2 are SGHRS and YFSETQ. J lost 6 bases, V lost 0 bases, and 14 bases had no gene match.